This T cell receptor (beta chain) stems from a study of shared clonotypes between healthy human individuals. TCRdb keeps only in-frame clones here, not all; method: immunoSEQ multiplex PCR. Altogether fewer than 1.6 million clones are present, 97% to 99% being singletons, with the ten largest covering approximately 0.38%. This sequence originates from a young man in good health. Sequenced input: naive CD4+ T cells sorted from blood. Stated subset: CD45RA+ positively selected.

Written as DNA, the CDR3 is TGTGCCAGCAGTTACTCGAGCCATCAGCCCCAGCATTTT. It encodes CASSYSSHQPQHF. This chain joins TRBV6-5 and TRBJ1-5; D gene ambiguous. This CDR3 is 13 amino acids long. Germline CDR1 MNHEY, CDR2 SVGAGI. Deletions cut 0 bases from V and 5 bases from J, with 5 bases between.